The 13 T cell receptor beta chains below come from one sample, sequenced in a study of cytomegalovirus exposure and HLA in healthy donors. It was with 60 Vbeta and 13 Jbeta primers that the PCR ran. Repertoires were generated with immunoSEQ multiplex PCR, while TCRdb's copy carries only in-frame clones and drops some. The repertoire includes some 130,000 clones, roughly 70% of them detected once, and over 1.5% sits in the top ten. The sample was PBMCs. These receptors were taken from a human donor in good health.

This clone was counted between two and nine times. The V gene is TRBV6-6, the J gene TRBJ2-7, with 8 bases matching TRBD1. The CDR3 loop spans 13 amino acids. V lost 11 bases to trimming and J lost 9 bases; unmatched junction nucleotides: 15. Germline V lookup: CDR1 MNHNY, CDR2 SVGAGI (reference sequence). CDR3 loop: CAGYRGSLRGQYF. As DNA, the CDR3 is TGTGCCGGCTACAGGGGGTCCCTACGAGGGCAGTACTTC.

The gene calls are TRBV6-5 and TRBJ2-7; 10 positions agree with TRBD1. There are 16 residues in the CDR3. CDR1 MNHEY and CDR2 SVGAGI come from the germline V gene. V shed 2 bases and J 4 bases; nucleotides not matched to a gene: 8. The CDR3: CASSYQGTGEPYEQYF. The CDR3 coding sequence is TGTGCCAGCAGTTACCAAGGGACAGGGGAACCGTACGAGCAGTACTTC.

The V gene is TRBV5-1, the J gene TRBJ2-7; 7 bases line up with TRBD1. CDR3 length equals 14 residues. Trimming took 4 bases from V and 3 from J; bases not matched to a gene: 7. Germline V lookup: CDR1 SGHRS, CDR2 YFSETQ. The CDR3 nucleotides are TGCGCCAGCAGCGGGATGACAGGGAACTACGAGCAGTACTTC. This encodes CASSGMTGNYEQYF.

This clone turned up a few times. V is TRBV7-3 and J is TRBJ2-7, with 7 positions matching TRBD2. Losses at the gene ends were 2 bases for V and 2 bases for J; bases not matched to a gene: 6. The CDR3 covers 15 residues. In germline, CDR1 is SGHTA, CDR2 FQGTGA. CDR3 DNA: TGTGCCAGCAGCTTAGGGTCTAGCGGAACCTACGAGCAGTACTTC. Protein: CASSLGSSGTYEQYF.

This chain joins TRBV9 and TRBJ2-1; D possibly corresponds to TRBD1 (5 bases). Trimming removed 0 bases from V and 3 bases from J, with 16 bases in between. The germline CDR1 and CDR2 sequences are SGDLS and YYNGEE. This CDR3 comprises 17 residues. The CDR3 reads CASSVAQAEQDYNEQFF. CDR3 coding DNA: TGTGCCAGCAGCGTAGCTCAGGCGGAACAGGACTACAATGAGCAGTTCTTC.

The chain is built from TRBV5-8 and TRBJ2-6; 7 positions match TRBD1. J gave up 4 bases and V 0 bases, and 13 bases lay outside the gene matches. Germline V CDR1 and CDR2: SGHTS, YDEGEE. The CDR3 runs to 19 residues. CDR3 sequence reads: CASSLVGDRVLSGANVLTF. CDR3 DNA: TGTGCCAGCAGCTTGGTAGGAGACAGGGTTTTATCCGGGGCCAACGTCCTGACTTTC.

Of note for this clone: The junction differs from germline at one of its ends, possibly a read error. The genes are TRBV4-1 and TRBJ2-3; no firm D call. Germline values: CDR1 MGHRA, CDR2 YSYEKL. The CDR3 runs 13 residues. The CDR3 sequence is CVSSQAGTDTQYF. CDR3 DNA: TGCGTCAGCAGCCAAGCAGGCACAGATACGCAGTATTTT.

This clone has more than one count but fewer than ten. The chain combines TRBV7-8 with TRBJ1-2, with D hard to call. The V gene lost 1 base and the J gene lost 1 base, with 7 bases spanning the gap. Looked up from germline, CDR1 is SGHVS and CDR2 is FQNEAQ. This CDR3 comprises 14 residues. This CDR3 reads CASSLVGSNYGYTF. In DNA, the CDR3 is TGTGCCAGCAGCTTAGTTGGCAGTAACTATGGCTACACCTTC.

A few counts support this clone. The gene calls are TRBV19 and TRBJ1-1, with 9 nucleotides matching TRBD1. Per the germline V gene, CDR1 is LNHDA and CDR2 is SQIVND (reference sequence). The V segment lost 5 bases and the J segment 6 bases; nucleotides outside the gene matches: 7. The CDR3 totals 14 residues. Written as DNA, the CDR3 is TGTGCCAGTAGTGCCGGGACAGGGATCTCTGAAGCTTTCTTT. Translated, it gives CASSAGTGISEAFF.

The rearrangement joins TRBV5-6 to TRBJ1-3, with 7 bases aligning to TRBD1. In germline, CDR1 is SGHDT, CDR2 YYEEEE. J lost 1 base, V lost 0 bases, and 7 bases had no gene match. The CDR3 covers 17 residues. Written as DNA, the CDR3 is TGTGCCAGCAGCTTGGGGCCTTCAGGGGGATCTGGAAACACCATATATTTT. Its protein product is CASSLGPSGGSGNTIYF.

V and J are TRBV10-3 and TRBJ2-7; maybe TRBD2 (5 bases). This CDR3 region has 15 residues. Deletions cut 3 bases from V and 0 bases from J, with 12 bases between. Per the germline V gene, CDR1 is ENHRY and CDR2 is SYGVKD. The CDR3 DNA reads TGTGCCATCAGTGATTCGGTCGGGGTCTCCTACGAGCAGTACTTC. Translated: CAISDSVGVSYEQYF.

In this sample, this clone turned up a few times. The chain is built from TRBV4-3 and TRBJ2-2; D call uncertain. Trimming took 0 bases from V and 3 from J, leaving 8 bases between them. From germline, CDR1 is LGHNA and CDR2 YSLEER. CDR3 length: 15 amino acids. The chain's CDR3 is CASSQDRAHTGELFF. The CDR3 bases are TGCGCCAGCAGCCAAGATCGAGCCCACACCGGGGAGCTGTTTTTT.

V is TRBV18 and J is TRBJ2-3, with 11 bases lining up with TRBD1. The germline gives CDR1 KGHSH, CDR2 LQKENI. The CDR3 has 15 residues. V lost 8 bases, J lost 3 bases, and 7 bases stayed unmatched. The CDR3 protein is CASAEGQGATDTQYF. The DNA for the CDR3 is TGTGCCAGCGCCGAAGGACAGGGGGCGACAGATACGCAGTATTTT.